This T cell receptor (beta chain) was observed in a study of identical twins. Study results and limitations: Among monozygotic twins, out-of-frame TCR alpha sharing exceeded what models predicted. Part of the zero-insertion signal could reflect confounding by invariant MAIT and iNKT cells. The authors drew conclusions from cross-sectional statistical analysis rather than following the same donors.

Template switching (which added a universal primer site) was used, and cDNA carried unique molecular identifiers. Each CDR3 protein is one row after TCRdb ran MiXCR on the 5' RACE reads. The repertoire includes under 350,000 distinct CDR3 sequences, 8.5% to 9.5% of them detected once, and 6% to 8.5% sits in the top ten. Regarding this clonotype: Its antigen is undetermined.

The data were also submitted as part of a second study, on yellow fever vaccine responses in identical twins.

This TCR was recovered from a woman aged 18-29 years in good health. Material: CD8+ T cells sorted from blood.

CDR3 in DNA: TGTGCCAGCAGTTTACGCCCGACTAGCGGGAGCTACGAGCAGTACTTC. It encodes CASSLRPTSGSYEQYF. The V and J genes are TRBV6-2 or TRBV6-3 and TRBJ2-7, with 12 bases matching TRBD2. Looked up from germline, CDR1 is MNHEY and CDR2 is SVGEGT. The J segment lost 3 bases and the V segment lost 4 bases, leaving 7 bases of the junction unmatched. The CDR3 consists of 16 residues.